The present T cell receptor beta chain was sequenced within a study of T cells after yellow fever vaccination (dated by TCRdb to the late 2010s). Notes on the research overall: Libraries from fractions with low cell numbers were prepared with the SMART-Seq v4 Ultra Low Input RNA kit. To follow T-cell clones before and after both primary and booster YFV17D yellow fever vaccination, bulk TCR alpha and beta repertoires underwent longitudinal sequencing. Two healthy male donors, one aged 18 to 30 and one aged 30 to 40 years, made up the cohort. Blood was drawn at multiple timepoints before and after primary and secondary immunization, with bulk PBMC replicates and cell subsets isolated.

TCRdb lists the instrument as Illumina NovaSeq 6000. TCR cDNA was made using 5'RACE template switching, a step that added a universal primer site and unique molecular identifiers. Priming for cDNA synthesis came from both the TCR alpha and TCR beta constant segments. Library amplification used two PCR steps, and the second PCR step added sample barcodes and sequencing adapters. Libraries were sequenced on Illumina HiSeq 2500 (2x100 bp) or NovaSeq (2x150 bp). For the original study's pipeline: Demultiplexing of reads and collapsing into UMI consensus sequences were performed with MIGEC, and V(D)J alignment was carried out with MiXCR. Vaccine-responding clonotypes were defined with edgeR using replicate PBMC samples, requiring FDR below 0.01 and a log2 fold change above 5 up to day 15. Bulk clonotypes were assigned CD4 or CD8 identity according to which sequenced CD4 or CD8 repertoire held them at higher abundance. Starting from the raw public reads, TCRdb applied fastp trimming at Q25, assembled clones with MiXCR and retained in-frame beta chains. Rows merge per CDR3 protein into single entries with the most common DNA and genes. The V and J calls follow TCRdb's processing rather than the paper's. Present in this sample are hundreds of thousands of distinct CDR3 sequences, 8.5% to 10% of which were seen just once. The ten largest make up around 3.5% of the sample.

In this sample, this clonotype turned up a few times. Which antigen it targets is not known. Base qualities are not at hand, and no much larger clone is one base apart. From the cysteine up to the phenylalanine, the CDR3 has a length of 15 residues. Of the read, only the CDR3 DNA is kept; its 45 bases are in frame from base 1. V drops 5 bases and J drops 6 bases, leaving 16 bases in between. The CDR1 and CDR2 encoded by the germline V gene are SNHLY and FYNNEI. General conclusions and limits of the study: The secondary T-cell response was weaker than the primary response but faster, peaking on day 5 instead of day 15. FACS-sorted repertoires could contain abundant contaminating clonotypes from the bulk population, so computational filtering was required. Only a couple of donors were included in the study, so the extent to which the findings can be generalized is limited. After the booster, most of the clones that had expanded following primary vaccination were detected again (almost 98% of CD4 and 85% to 90% of CD8), which suggests that memory was broadly maintained. A small fraction of clonotypes appeared in both the CD4 and CD8 compartments, likely as a result of convergent recombination.

The intended sense of this specimen's treatment or condition label: live attenuated yellow fever vaccine strain. PBMCs were isolated from peripheral blood using a standard Ficoll-Paque protocol. CD4 and CD8 T-cell fractions were isolated with Dynabeads CD4 and CD8 positive selection kits. TriZol was used to extract RNA from bulk PBMCs, from CD4 and CD8 fractions, and from dextramer-positive and dextramer-negative fractions. This sequence was found in a man between 18 and 35 years old who received the YFV17D yellow fever vaccine. The material sequenced was CD4+ T cells sorted from PBMCs, taken 5 days after the yellow fever booster vaccination. This receptor chain uses TRBV2 and TRBJ1-4, with no confident D gene call. This receptor carries the CDR3 CASSFSRAMYEKLFF. Here is the DNA: TGTGCCAGCAGTTTTAGCAGAGCGATGTATGAAAAACTGTTTTTT.